This TCR beta chain was captured in a study of cytomegalovirus exposure and HLA in healthy donors. Study outcomes and limitations: Despite most TCR sequences being rare, some public TCRs occurred in many donors. V- and J-gene trimming in TCR beta was tied to a missense DCLRE1C variant by an analysis performed later. It was confirmed in vitro that three of the CMV-associated chains were specific for CMV antigens.

The PCR ran on 60 Vbeta and 13 Jbeta primers. The data were produced by immunoSEQ multiplex PCR, yet TCRdb's version contains in-frame clones alone and is incomplete. The sample contains roughly 200,000 clones, approximately 85% of which appear only once. On this clone itself: No antigen is known for it.

J lost 4 bases, V lost 0 bases, and 3 bases had no gene match. The CDR3 spans 15 residues. CDR1 and CDR2 from the germline V gene are LGHNA and YSLEER. The chain has TRBV4-3 and TRBJ1-3; TRBD1 matches 7 bases. Specimen: PBMCs. This receptor was obtained from a girl between 10 and 17 years old in good health and CMV-seropositive. In DNA form, the CDR3 reads TGCGCCAGCAGCCAAGAGCTACAGGGGGGAAACACCATATATTTT. Residues: CASSQELQGGNTIYF.